The clone carrying this T cell receptor beta chain is a singleton in its sample. Other nucleotide sequences in the sample specify the same CDR3. Recovered participants had two consecutive negative NP/OP PCR tests, healthcare professional clearance, or symptom resolution. The data are from a study of blood T cell repertoires in COVID-19. The CDR3 length is 13 residues. CDR1 and CDR2 (germline): MNHEY, SMNVEV (reference sequence). V was clipped by 2 bases and J by 5 bases, with 9 bases between them. Sequencing used immunoSEQ multiplex PCR; TCRdb keeps in-frame clones, though not all of them. The sample contains a few hundred thousand clones, roughly 90% of which appear only once.

Sequencing was carried out using PBMCs or T cells enriched from blood (not recorded which). The V call is TRBV27, the J call TRBJ1-1; D uncertain. The sequence was collected from a young woman who had recovered from COVID-19. Here the CDR3 DNA reads TGTGCCAGCAGTTTAGCTCGCGGGACTGAAGCTTTCTTT. It yields the protein CASSLARGTEAFF.